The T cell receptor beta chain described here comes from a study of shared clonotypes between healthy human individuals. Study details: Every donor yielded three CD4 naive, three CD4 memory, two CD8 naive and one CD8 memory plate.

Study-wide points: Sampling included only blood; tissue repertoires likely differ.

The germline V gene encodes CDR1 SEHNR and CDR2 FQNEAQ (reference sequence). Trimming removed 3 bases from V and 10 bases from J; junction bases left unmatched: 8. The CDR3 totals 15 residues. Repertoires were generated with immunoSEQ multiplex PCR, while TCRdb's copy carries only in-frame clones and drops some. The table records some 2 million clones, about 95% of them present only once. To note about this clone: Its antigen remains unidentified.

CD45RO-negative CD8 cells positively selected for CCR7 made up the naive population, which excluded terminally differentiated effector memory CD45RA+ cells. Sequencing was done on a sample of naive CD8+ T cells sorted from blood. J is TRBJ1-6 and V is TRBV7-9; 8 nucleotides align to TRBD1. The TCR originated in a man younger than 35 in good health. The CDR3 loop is CASSFDRGKESPLHF. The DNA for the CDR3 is TGTGCCAGCAGCTTCGACAGGGGCAAAGAATCACCCCTCCACTTT.